The rows below give T cell receptor beta chains drawn from one sample of a study of blood T cell repertoires in COVID-19. Sequenced by immunoSEQ multiplex PCR; TCRdb stores in-frame clones only, minus some. The table has roughly 290,000 clones, approximately 85% seen once; the top ten hold 0.87%. The sequencing sample was made of peripheral blood. These receptors all stem from a human donor with COVID-19, enrolled during active disease. The donor label of this sample is uncertain. Both conserved end residues are part of each CDR3. Fields, in order: D gene, clone size, V gene, J gene, CDR3 protein, CDR3 DNA. The D gene is left open where the match is weak. A row's size may be missing; if present it is once, few, many or a size class.

TRBD2	NA	TRBV19	TRBJ2-5	CASSIGGETQYF	TGTGCCAGTAGTATCGGGGGGGAGACCCAGTACTTC
NA	few	TRBV10-3	TRBJ2-2	CASRPGDNTGELFF	TGTGCCTCCCGACCGGGAGACAACACCGGGGAGCTGTTTTTT
TRBD2	NA	TRBV5-4	TRBJ2-1	CASSPATSGRAYEQFF	TGTGCCAGCAGCCCCGCCACTAGCGGGAGGGCCTATGAGCAGTTCTTC
NA	NA	TRBV27	TRBJ1-1	CASSLWAEPNTEAFF	TGTGCCAGCAGTTTATGGGCAGAGCCGAACACTGAAGCTTTCTTT
NA	NA	TRBV6-1	TRBJ1-1	CASSERQGKAFF	TGTGCCAGCAGTGAACGTCAGGGTAAAGCTTTCTTT
NA	NA	TRBV28	TRBJ2-7	CASSFQGRYEQYF	TGTGCCAGCAGTTTTCAGGGAAGATACGAGCAGTACTTC
NA	NA	TRBV28	TRBJ2-7	CASSLLRYEQYF	TGTGCCAGCAGTTTGTTGAGGTATGAGCAGTACTTC
NA	NA	TRBV6-6	TRBJ1-2	CASSTGSSGGNYGYTF	TGTGCCAGCAGCACGGGTTCCTCCGGGGGTAACTATGGCTACACCTTC
TRBD1	NA	TRBV9	TRBJ2-5	CASSGGGFGETQYF	TGTGCCAGCAGCGGAGGGGGCTTTGGGGAGACCCAGTACTTC
NA	NA	TRBV6-2/TRBV6-3	TRBJ2-6	CASSLDGTGANVLTF	TGTGCCAGCAGTTTGGACGGGACTGGGGCCAACGTCCTGACTTTC
NA	NA	TRBV6-5	TRBJ1-1	CASSYLPSGGEAFF	TGTGCCAGCAGTTATTTACCCTCGGGGGGTGAAGCTTTCTTT
TRBD1	NA	TRBV7-8	TRBJ1-5	CASSLAGQGIGQPQHF	TGTGCCAGCAGCTTAGCGGGACAGGGGATTGGTCAGCCCCAGCATTTT
NA	NA	TRBV29-1	TRBJ2-2	CSVDIRNTGELFF	TGCAGCGTTGACATTAGGAACACCGGGGAGCTGTTTTTT
NA	NA	TRBV30	TRBJ1-2	CAWRRLPENYGYTF	TGTGCCTGGAGGCGACTTCCAGAAAACTATGGCTACACCTTC
NA	NA	TRBV18	TRBJ1-4	CASSPRRDGATNEKLFF	TGTGCCAGCTCACCTCGGAGGGACGGTGCAACTAATGAAAAACTGTTTTTT
TRBD1	few	TRBV5-1	TRBJ1-4	CASSLDRLATNEKLFF	TGCGCCAGCAGCCTGGACAGGCTCGCAACTAATGAAAAACTGTTTTTT
NA	NA	TRBV18	TRBJ2-6	CASSQDPGSGANVLTF	TGTGCCAGCTCACAGGACCCGGGATCCGGGGCCAACGTCCTGACTTTC
TRBD1	NA	TRBV5-1	TRBJ2-7	CASSPDRGRDEQYF	TGCGCCAGCAGCCCGGACAGGGGCAGGGACGAGCAGTACTTC
NA	NA	TRBV3-1/TRBV3-2	TRBJ1-5	CASSQRTGSMRNQPQHF	TGTGCCAGCAGCCAAAGGACGGGAAGTATGCGCAATCAGCCCCAGCATTTT
TRBD1	NA	TRBV2	TRBJ1-5	CASLPGQANQPQHF	TGTGCCAGTCTCCCGGGACAGGCCAATCAGCCCCAGCATTTT
TRBD1	NA	TRBV30	TRBJ1-2	CAWRRTGGGGGYTF	TGTGCCTGGAGGAGGACAGGGGGCGGGGGGGGCTACACCTTC
NA	NA	TRBV19	TRBJ1-3	CASRSPGLVDSGNTIYF	TGTGCCAGTAGATCCCCGGGGTTGGTCGACTCTGGAAACACCATATATTTT
TRBD1	NA	TRBV6-6	TRBJ2-3	CASSSPDRGRTDTQYF	TGTGCCAGCAGTTCTCCGGACAGGGGGCGCACAGATACGCAGTATTTT